The clone carrying this T cell receptor (beta chain) was detected a few times. The data stem from a study of molecular identifiers for immune sequencing clone quantification. A single record per CDR3 protein comes from TCRdb applying MiXCR to the PCR reads. The sample records nearly 650,000 distinct CDR3 sequences, about 25% being singletons. The CDR3 has 17 amino acids. Germline lookup yields CDR1 LGHDT and CDR2 YNNKEL (reference sequence). V lost 4 bases and J lost 2; bases outside the gene matches: 12. This TCR was sampled from a human donor in good health. Some libraries in this study had Jurkat cell RNA spiked in. The sample taken for sequencing was naive CD8+ T cells from blood, with Jurkat cell RNA spiked in. Subset denoted: FACS-sorted CD8+CD4-CCR7+CD45RA+ naive T cells. V gene TRBV3-1 combines with J gene TRBJ2-5; TRBD1 aligns across 8 bases. CDR3 protein: CASSPEIRQGPQETQYF. CDR3 sequence (DNA): TGTGCCAGCAGCCCGGAAATACGACAGGGGCCTCAAGAGACCCAGTACTTC.